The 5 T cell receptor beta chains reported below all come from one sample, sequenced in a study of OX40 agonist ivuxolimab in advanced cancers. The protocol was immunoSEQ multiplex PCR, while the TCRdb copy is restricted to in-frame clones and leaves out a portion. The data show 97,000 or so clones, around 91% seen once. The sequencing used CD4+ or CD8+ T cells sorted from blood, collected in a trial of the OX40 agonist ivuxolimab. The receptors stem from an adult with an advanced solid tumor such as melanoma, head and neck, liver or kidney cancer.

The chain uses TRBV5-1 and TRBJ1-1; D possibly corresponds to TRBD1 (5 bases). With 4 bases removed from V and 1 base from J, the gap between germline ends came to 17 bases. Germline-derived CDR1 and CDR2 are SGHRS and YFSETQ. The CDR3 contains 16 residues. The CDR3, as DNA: TGCGCCAGCAGCCCCCTCGCTACGGACACGAACACTGAAGCTTTCTTT. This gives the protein CASSPLATDTNTEAFF.

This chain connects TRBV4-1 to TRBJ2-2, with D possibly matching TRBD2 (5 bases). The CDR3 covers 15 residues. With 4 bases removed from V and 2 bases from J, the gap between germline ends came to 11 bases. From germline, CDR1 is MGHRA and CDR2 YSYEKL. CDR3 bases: TGCGCCAGCAGCCCAAAGGGAGACAACACCGGGGAGCTGTTTTTT. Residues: CASSPKGDNTGELFF.

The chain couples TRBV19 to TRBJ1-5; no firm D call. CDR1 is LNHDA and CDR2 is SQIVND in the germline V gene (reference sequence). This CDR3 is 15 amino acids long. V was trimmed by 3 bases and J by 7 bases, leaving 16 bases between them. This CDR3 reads CASSIRQSTGQPQHF. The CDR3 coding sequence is TGTGCCAGTAGTATTCGCCAGTCCACCGGCCAGCCCCAGCATTTT.

CDR3 protein: CASISWGYTEAFF. The CDR3 coding sequence is TGTGCCAGCATCTCCTGGGGGTACACTGAAGCTTTCTTT. J is TRBJ1-1 and V is TRBV27, with D perhaps matching TRBD1 (5 bases). This CDR3 region has 13 residues. Per the germline V gene, CDR1 is MNHEY and CDR2 is SMNVEV (reference sequence). V lost 7 bases and J lost 3, with 12 bases in between.

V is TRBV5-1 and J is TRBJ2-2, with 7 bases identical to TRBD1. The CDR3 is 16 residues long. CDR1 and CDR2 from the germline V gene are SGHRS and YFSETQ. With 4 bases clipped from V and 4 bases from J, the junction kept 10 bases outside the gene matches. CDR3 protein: CASSLQTGAGTGELFF. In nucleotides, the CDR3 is TGCGCCAGCAGCCTACAAACAGGGGCGGGCACCGGGGAGCTGTTTTTT. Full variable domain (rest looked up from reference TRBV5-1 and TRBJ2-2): KAGVTQTPRYLIKTRGQQVTLSCSPISGHRSVSWYQQTPGQGLQFLFEYFSETQRNKGNFPGRFSGRQFSNSRSEMNVSTLELGDSALYLCASSLQTGAGTGELFFGEGSRLTVL.